This T cell receptor beta chain was retrieved from a study of TIL therapy for anti-PD-1-resistant metastatic lung cancer. CDR3 size: 15 residues. Trimming left V 2 bases short and J 0 bases short, with 8 bases between. Germline CDR1 and CDR2: SGHRS and YFSETQ. The immunoSEQ assay was v3. Profiled with immunoSEQ multiplex PCR; TCRdb holds only in-frame clones, not every one. This sample has about 46,000 clones; approximately 86% occur once, and the top ten carry around 5%. Sample time point: pre-treatment sample, taken before nivolumab and TIL therapy. The chain links TRBV5-1 to TRBJ2-2; TRBD1 is a possible D gene (5 bases). This TCR derives from a person between 25 and 79 years old with non-small cell lung cancer. This specimen was blood, taken at baseline. In nucleotides, the CDR3 is TGCGCCAGCAGCTTCTGGGGCTCGAACACCGGGGAGCTGTTTTTT. This encodes CASSFWGSNTGELFF.